A selection of T cell receptor beta chains follows, all from one sample in a study of CD8 T cells in Susac syndrome. TCRdb independently ran MiXCR on the immunoSEQ multiplex PCR reads; one entry per CDR3 protein. Of roughly 200,000 distinct CDR3 sequences listed, roughly 90% were seen once; the top ten hold over 0.075%. Sequenced input: CD4+ T cells from PBMCs. These receptors all come from a human donor with Susac syndrome. Both conserved end residues are part of each CDR3. The order of the fields is V gene, J gene, CDR3 length, CDR3 protein.

V gene: TRBV6-5; J gene: TRBJ2-7; CDR3 length: 14; CDR3 protein: CASSDRTSADEQYF
V gene: TRBV3-1; J gene: TRBJ2-3; CDR3 length: 13; CDR3 protein: CASSQVLPDTQYF
V gene: TRBV5-1; J gene: TRBJ2-7; CDR3 length: 16; CDR3 protein: CASSSLTSGGTYEQYF
V gene: TRBV30; J gene: TRBJ2-7; CDR3 length: 13; CDR3 protein: CAWTADLPGRQYF
V gene: TRBV6-6; J gene: TRBJ1-2; CDR3 length: 15; CDR3 protein: CASSYSSDRVLGYTF
V gene: TRBV5-1; J gene: TRBJ1-2; CDR3 length: 15; CDR3 protein: CASSLRSDGHYGYTF
V gene: TRBV7-3; J gene: TRBJ2-1; CDR3 length: 14; CDR3 protein: CASSSGGSYNEQFF
V gene: TRBV28; J gene: TRBJ2-7; CDR3 length: 13; CDR3 protein: CASSSGDYYEQYF
V gene: TRBV9; J gene: TRBJ1-4; CDR3 length: 14; CDR3 protein: CASNVGGLNEKLFF
V gene: TRBV18; J gene: TRBJ2-1; CDR3 length: 11; CDR3 protein: CASSHPNEQFF
V gene: TRBV6-1; J gene: TRBJ2-5; CDR3 length: 15; CDR3 protein: CASRAGGPSRETQYF
V gene: TRBV5-4; J gene: TRBJ2-2; CDR3 length: 17; CDR3 protein: CASSLGRGAGFGGELFF
V gene: TRBV7-9; J gene: NA; CDR3 length: 16; CDR3 protein: CASSSQRLASTDTQHF
V gene: TRBV19; J gene: TRBJ2-1; CDR3 length: 15; CDR3 protein: CASSILGTSGIFQFF
V gene: TRBV6-1; J gene: TRBJ2-6; CDR3 length: 18; CDR3 protein: CASRALGTGLSGANVLTF
V gene: TRBV9; J gene: TRBJ2-7; CDR3 length: 17; CDR3 protein: CASSGQGLAGGAYEQYF
V gene: TRBV21-1; J gene: TRBJ1-5; CDR3 length: 15; CDR3 protein: CASSKKKGSNQPQHF
V gene: TRBV6-5; J gene: TRBJ2-7; CDR3 length: 15; CDR3 protein: CASSYSKMDNYEQYF
V gene: TRBV30; J gene: TRBJ2-3; CDR3 length: 14; CDR3 protein: CAWSVSGVGDTQYF
V gene: TRBV27; J gene: TRBJ2-2; CDR3 length: 13; CDR3 protein: CASSLSLPGELFF
V gene: TRBV6-5; J gene: TRBJ2-7; CDR3 length: 15; CDR3 protein: CASSYGRVGAYEQYF
V gene: TRBV10-1; J gene: TRBJ1-1; CDR3 length: 14; CDR3 protein: CASSRTSSLTEAFF
V gene: TRBV10-1; J gene: TRBJ2-1; CDR3 length: 14; CDR3 protein: CASSVAGGAGEQFF
V gene: TRBV20-1; J gene: TRBJ2-1; CDR3 length: 12; CDR3 protein: CSVGTSGTEQFF
V gene: TRBV28; J gene: TRBJ2-7; CDR3 length: 14; CDR3 protein: CASRHGRGIHEQYF
V gene: TRBV9; J gene: TRBJ1-5; CDR3 length: 13; CDR3 protein: CASSQTAGSTQHF
V gene: TRBV20-1; J gene: TRBJ2-2; CDR3 length: 16; CDR3 protein: CSARASGRVNRGELFF
V gene: TRBV7-3; J gene: TRBJ1-1; CDR3 length: 15; CDR3 protein: CASSLYGGLNTEAFF
V gene: TRBV5-5; J gene: TRBJ2-1; CDR3 length: 12; CDR3 protein: CASSLLEPLQFF
V gene: TRBV6-1; J gene: TRBJ2-5; CDR3 length: 16; CDR3 protein: CASSQTPGPPRETQYF
V gene: TRBV18; J gene: TRBJ2-1; CDR3 length: 13; CDR3 protein: CASSPQLDNEQFF
V gene: TRBV6-6; J gene: TRBJ1-6; CDR3 length: 12; CDR3 protein: CASRGGNSPLHF
V gene: TRBV2; J gene: TRBJ1-5; CDR3 length: 16; CDR3 protein: CASSEAYRGSRQPQHF
V gene: TRBV2; J gene: TRBJ2-3; CDR3 length: 19; CDR3 protein: CASSEATPGLAGVTDTQYF
V gene: TRBV6-1; J gene: TRBJ2-3; CDR3 length: 11; CDR3 protein: CASSSTDTQYF
V gene: TRBV9; J gene: TRBJ1-4; CDR3 length: 15; CDR3 protein: CASSVRPGANEKLFF
V gene: TRBV29-1; J gene: TRBJ2-7; CDR3 length: 14; CDR3 protein: CNQAPGSRTYEQYF
V gene: TRBV7-9; J gene: TRBJ2-5; CDR3 length: 11; CDR3 protein: CASSREETQYF
V gene: TRBV6-5; J gene: TRBJ2-7; CDR3 length: 19; CDR3 protein: CASSYKGGIQGLSYYEQYF
V gene: TRBV6-5; J gene: TRBJ2-7; CDR3 length: 18; CDR3 protein: CASSYSAASGSSPYEQYF
V gene: TRBV24-1; J gene: TRBJ2-1; CDR3 length: 15; CDR3 protein: CATSDSVAGGNEQFF
V gene: TRBV20-1; J gene: TRBJ2-5; CDR3 length: 14; CDR3 protein: CSAQSGRAGETQYF
V gene: TRBV20-1; J gene: TRBJ1-4; CDR3 length: 14; CDR3 protein: CSPAQIAFNEKLFF
V gene: TRBV9; J gene: TRBJ2-6; CDR3 length: 15; CDR3 protein: CASSVGGSGANVLTF
V gene: TRBV5-1; J gene: TRBJ2-2; CDR3 length: 15; CDR3 protein: CASRGLAGSTGELFF
V gene: TRBV12-3/TRBV12-4; J gene: TRBJ2-3; CDR3 length: 16; CDR3 protein: CASSLRLAGPTDTQYF
V gene: TRBV20-1; J gene: TRBJ1-5; CDR3 length: 17; CDR3 protein: CSARPGPGPYSNQPQHF
V gene: TRBV12-3/TRBV12-4; J gene: TRBJ2-7; CDR3 length: 15; CDR3 protein: CASSLELAGGSEQYF
V gene: TRBV15; J gene: TRBJ1-4; CDR3 length: 17; CDR3 protein: CATSRGDRASANEKLFF
V gene: TRBV27; J gene: TRBJ2-7; CDR3 length: 14; CDR3 protein: CASSAERGRYEQYF
V gene: TRBV7-8; J gene: TRBJ2-5; CDR3 length: 20; CDR3 protein: CASSLARALSSGRDMETQYF
V gene: TRBV9; J gene: TRBJ1-1; CDR3 length: 12; CDR3 protein: CASSVEDTEAFF